This T cell receptor (beta chain) came from a study of T cells after yellow fever vaccination. Study details: Some fractions had low cell numbers, and these were prepared with SMART-Seq v4 Ultra Low Input.

This clonotype came up many times. Antigen specificity is unknown. Study-wide points: It was the secondary response that reached its peak faster, day 5 versus 15, but it was weaker.

The V end lost 4 bases, the J end lost 5 bases, and 14 bases lay between the germline ends. This CDR3 comprises 14 residues. CDR1 SGHTA and CDR2 FQGNSA come from the germline V gene. TCRdb re-derived calls from the 5' RACE reads in MiXCR, one entry per CDR3 protein. The profile shows 50,000 or so distinct CDR3 sequences, about 7.9% of them singletons. The V gene is TRBV7-2, the J gene TRBJ1-2; D not resolved. This TCR was sampled from a young man who received the YFV17D yellow fever vaccine. The material was CD8+ T cells sorted from PBMCs, obtained less than 16 days after the first yellow fever vaccination. CDR3 nucleotide sequence: TGTGCCAGCAGCTCTACAGCGTTGCTATATGGCTACACCTTC. It yields the protein CASSSTALLYGYTF.